One and the same sample provided the 10 T cell receptor beta chains below, sequenced in a study of T and B cells in COVID-19 patients. BIOMED2 TRB-A/B primer pools were used in multiplex TRB PCR. MiXCR, applied by TCRdb to the multiplex PCR reads, yields one record per CDR3 protein. The sample carries some 2,000 distinct CDR3 sequences, approximately 25% recorded once. Blood genomic DNA input for TRB amplification was roughly 220-500 ng. Source material: blood. These receptors all stem from a human donor with active COVID-19.

The chain couples TRBV6-5 to TRBJ2-1; D tentatively fits TRBD1 or TRBD2 (5 bases each). V was cut by 5 bases and J by 8 bases, with 13 bases left in between. The CDR3 totals 13 residues. The germline V gene encodes CDR1 MNHEY and CDR2 SVGAGI. Written as DNA, the CDR3 is TGTGCCAGCAGTACAGGCCTGGGGGATGAGCAGTTCTTC. It is translated as CASSTGLGDEQFF.

In this sample, this clonotype is medium-sized. This chain links TRBV5-4 with TRBJ2-1; D is uncertain. Germline V gives CDR1 SGHNT, CDR2 YYREEE (reference sequence). The V gene lost 3 bases and the J gene lost 7 bases, with 14 bases spanning the gap. This CDR3 has 14 amino acids. The CDR3 here is CASSSWPNENEQFF. The CDR3 DNA sequence: TGTGCCAGCAGCTCCTGGCCGAACGAGAATGAGCAGTTCTTC. The full variable domain, its missing parts supplied by reference TRBV5-4 and TRBJ2-1, is ETGVTQSPTHLIKTRGQQVTLRCSSQSGHNTVSWYQQALGQGPQFIFQYYREEENGRGNFPPRFSGLQFPNYSSELNVNALELDDSALYLCASSSWPNENEQFFGPGTRLTVL.

The table lists this clonotype with a few counts. J is TRBJ2-6 and V is TRBV7-9, with 7 bases aligning to TRBD2. Trimming took 1 base from V and 2 from J; bases not matched to a gene: 5. The CDR3 is made up of 17 amino acids. Germline loops: CDR1 SEHNR, CDR2 FQNEAQ (reference sequence). In DNA, the CDR3 is TGTGCCAGCAGCTTAGGAAGGGCGGGGGCTGGGGCCAACGTCCTGACTTTC. It specifies CASSLGRAGAGANVLTF.

The chain links TRBV7-6 to TRBJ2-1; D possibly corresponds to TRBD1 (6 bases). Germline CDR1 SGHVS, CDR2 FNYEAQ. CDR3 length: 15 residues. Trimming removed 2 bases from V and 2 bases from J, with 10 bases in between. The CDR3 here is CASSLFKGAYNEQFF. The CDR3 DNA follows: TGTGCCAGCAGCTTATTTAAGGGGGCCTACAATGAGCAGTTCTTC.

Within the sample, this clonotype is medium-sized. The chain employs TRBV12-3 or TRBV12-4 and TRBJ2-2, with 13 bases lining up with TRBD2. V dropped 5 bases and J dropped 5; count of bases not matched to a gene: 5. There are 16 residues in the CDR3. The CDR3 DNA reads TGTGCCAGCAGTATACTAGCGGGAGGGAGGACCGGGGAGCTGTTTTTT. Translating gives CASSILAGGRTGELFF.

This clonotype was found a few times. This chain joins TRBV7-6 and TRBJ1-5, with TRBD1 as a possible D gene (5 bases). Between the trimmed V and J ends, which lost 5 bases and 7 bases, there was a span of 15 bases. Germline assignment: CDR1 SGHVS and CDR2 FNYEAQ. The CDR3 length is 14 residues. CDR3 nucleotides: TGTGCCAGCAGCCTACGGCGGGCAGGGCAGCCCCAGCATTTT. Translated: CASSLRRAGQPQHF. The entire variable domain, with the rest obtained from reference TRBV7-6 and TRBJ1-5, is as follows: GAGVSQSPRYKVTKRGQDVALRCDPISGHVSLYWYRQALGQGPEFLTYFNYEAQQDKSGLPNDRFSAERPEGSISTLTIQRTEQRDSAMYRCASSLRRAGQPQHFGDGTRLSIL.

The chain employs TRBV6-1 and TRBJ2-6; D is unclear. Per the germline V gene, CDR1 is MNHNS and CDR2 is SASEGT. This CDR3 has 17 residues. With 2 bases removed from V and 0 bases from J, the gap between germline ends came to 11 bases. CDR3 nucleotides: TGTGCCAGCAGTGAATATCTGCTTTTCTCTGGGGCCAACGTCCTGACTTTC. It yields the protein CASSEYLLFSGANVLTF.

Relative to its sample, this clonotype is medium-sized (0.01 to 0.1%). The J gene is TRBJ2-5, the V gene TRBV19; D is possibly TRBD2 (5 bases). The V end lost 8 bases, the J end lost 4 bases, and 11 bases lay between the germline ends. Germline V CDR1 and CDR2: LNHDA, SQIVND (reference sequence). The CDR3 has 12 amino acids. CDR3 loop: CASSRAGETQYF. The CDR3 coding sequence is TGTGCCAGTTCGAGGGCCGGAGAGACCCAGTACTTC. Full variable domain (rest looked up from reference TRBV19 and TRBJ2-5): DGGITQSPKYLFRKEGQNVTLSCEQNLNHDAMYWYRQDPGQGLRLIYYSQIVNDFQKGDIAEGYSVSREKKESFPLTVTSAQKNPTAFYLCASSRAGETQYFGPGTRLLVL.

Sample share makes this clonotype medium-sized. This chain connects TRBV6-5 to TRBJ2-2, with 8 bases that match TRBD2. This CDR3 is built from 14 residues. Germline V gene sequence: CDR1 MNHEY, CDR2 SVGAGI. J lost 4 bases, V lost 7 bases, and 5 bases had no gene match. Here the CDR3 reads CASKAGEGTGELFF. For the CDR3, the DNA is TGTGCCAGCAAAGCGGGAGAGGGCACCGGGGAGCTGTTTTTT.

The chain carries TRBV12-3 or TRBV12-4 and TRBJ2-2; D remains unclear. V was shortened by 5 bases and J by 5 bases, with 12 bases between the two germline ends. The length of the CDR3 is 14 residues. DNA for the CDR3: TGTGCCAGCAGTCTTCGACAAGATACCGGGGAGCTGTTTTTT. Translation gives CASSLRQDTGELFF.